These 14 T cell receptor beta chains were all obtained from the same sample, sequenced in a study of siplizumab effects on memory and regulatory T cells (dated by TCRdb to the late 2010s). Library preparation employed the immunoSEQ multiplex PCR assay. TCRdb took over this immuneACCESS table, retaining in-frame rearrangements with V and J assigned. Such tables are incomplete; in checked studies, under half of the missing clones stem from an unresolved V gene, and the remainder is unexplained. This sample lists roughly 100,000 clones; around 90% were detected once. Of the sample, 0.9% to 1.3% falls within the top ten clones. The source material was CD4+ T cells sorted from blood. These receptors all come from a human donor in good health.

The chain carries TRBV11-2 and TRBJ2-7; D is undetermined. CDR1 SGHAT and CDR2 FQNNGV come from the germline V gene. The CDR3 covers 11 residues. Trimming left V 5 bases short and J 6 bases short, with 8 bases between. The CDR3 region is CASSPLTEQYF. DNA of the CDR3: TGTGCCAGCAGCCCACTCACCGAGCAGTACTTC.

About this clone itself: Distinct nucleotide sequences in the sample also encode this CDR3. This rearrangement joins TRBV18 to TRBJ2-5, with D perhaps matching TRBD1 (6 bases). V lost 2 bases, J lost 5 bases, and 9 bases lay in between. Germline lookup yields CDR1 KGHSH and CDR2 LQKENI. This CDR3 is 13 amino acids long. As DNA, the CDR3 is TGTGCCAGCTCACCAGGGCAGGGGGAGACCCAGTACTTC. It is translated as CASSPGQGETQYF.

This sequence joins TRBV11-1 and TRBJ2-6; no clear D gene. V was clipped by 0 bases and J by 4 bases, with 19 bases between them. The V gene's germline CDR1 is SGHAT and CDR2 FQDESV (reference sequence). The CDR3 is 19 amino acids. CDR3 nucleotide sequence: TGTGCCAGCAGCTTAGCTTCAGGTGGTCGCCCCCTCGGGGCCAACGTCCTGACTTTC. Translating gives CASSLASGGRPLGANVLTF. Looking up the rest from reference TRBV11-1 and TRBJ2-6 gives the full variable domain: EAEVAQSPRYKITEKSQAVAFWCDPISGHATLYWYRQILGQGPELLVQFQDESVVDDSQLPKDRFSAERLKGVDSTLKIQPAELGDSAMYLCASSLASGGRPLGANVLTFGAGSRLTVL.

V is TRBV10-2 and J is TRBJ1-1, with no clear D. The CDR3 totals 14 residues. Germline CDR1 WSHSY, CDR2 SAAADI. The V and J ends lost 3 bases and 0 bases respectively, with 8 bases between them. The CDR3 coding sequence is TGCGCCAGCAGTGAAACAGCCCTGAACACTGAAGCTTTCTTT. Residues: CASSETALNTEAFF.

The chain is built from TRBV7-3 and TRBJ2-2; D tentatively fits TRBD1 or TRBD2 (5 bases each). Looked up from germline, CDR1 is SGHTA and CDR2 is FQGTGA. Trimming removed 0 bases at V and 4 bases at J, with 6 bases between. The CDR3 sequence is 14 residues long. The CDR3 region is CASSLTGTTGELFF. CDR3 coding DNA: TGTGCCAGCAGCTTAACGGGGACCACCGGGGAGCTGTTTTTT.

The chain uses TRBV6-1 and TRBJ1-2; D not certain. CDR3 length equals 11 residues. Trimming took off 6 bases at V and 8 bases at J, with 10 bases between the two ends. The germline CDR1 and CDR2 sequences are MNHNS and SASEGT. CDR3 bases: TGTGCCAGCAGCCCCGCCGACGGCTACACCTTC. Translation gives CASSPADGYTF.

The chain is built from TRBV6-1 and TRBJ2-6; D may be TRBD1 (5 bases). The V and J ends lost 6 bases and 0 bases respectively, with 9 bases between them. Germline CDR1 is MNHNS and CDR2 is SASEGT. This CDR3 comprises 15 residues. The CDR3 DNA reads TGTGCCAGCAGGACAGTGAACTCTGGGGCCAACGTCCTGACTTTC. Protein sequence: CASRTVNSGANVLTF.

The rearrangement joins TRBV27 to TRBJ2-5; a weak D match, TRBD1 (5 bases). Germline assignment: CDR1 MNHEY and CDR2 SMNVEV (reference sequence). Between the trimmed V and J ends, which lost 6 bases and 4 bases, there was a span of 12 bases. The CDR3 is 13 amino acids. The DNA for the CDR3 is TGTGCCAGCAGGGGGCAGGGCCGAGAGACCCAGTACTTC. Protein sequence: CASRGQGRETQYF.

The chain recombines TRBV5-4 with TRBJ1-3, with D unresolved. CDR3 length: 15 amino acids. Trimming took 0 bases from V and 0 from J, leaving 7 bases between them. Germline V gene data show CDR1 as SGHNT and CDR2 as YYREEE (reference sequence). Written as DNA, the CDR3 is TGTGCCAGCAGCTTGGTGGGCAACTCTGGAAACACCATATATTTT. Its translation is CASSLVGNSGNTIYF.

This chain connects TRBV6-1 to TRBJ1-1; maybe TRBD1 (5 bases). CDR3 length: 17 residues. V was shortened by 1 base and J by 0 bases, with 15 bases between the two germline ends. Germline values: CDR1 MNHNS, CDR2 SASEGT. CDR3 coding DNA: TGTGCCAGCAGTGAAGTTCTCGGACAAAAGTTGAACACTGAAGCTTTCTTT. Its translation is CASSEVLGQKLNTEAFF.

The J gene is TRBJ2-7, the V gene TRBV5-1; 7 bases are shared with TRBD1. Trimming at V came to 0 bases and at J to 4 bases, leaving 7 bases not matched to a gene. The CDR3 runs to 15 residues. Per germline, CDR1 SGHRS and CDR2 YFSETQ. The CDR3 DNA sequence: TGCGCCAGCAGCTTGGTCGGTCAGGGGGAGTACGAGCAGTACTTC. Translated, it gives CASSLVGQGEYEQYF.

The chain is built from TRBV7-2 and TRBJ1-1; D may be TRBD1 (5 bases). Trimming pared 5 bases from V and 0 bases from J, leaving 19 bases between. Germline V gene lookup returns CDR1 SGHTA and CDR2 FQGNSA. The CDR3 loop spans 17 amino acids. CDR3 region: CASSPTGTSPMNTEAFF. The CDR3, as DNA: TGTGCCAGCAGCCCGACCGGGACGTCACCTATGAACACTGAAGCTTTCTTT. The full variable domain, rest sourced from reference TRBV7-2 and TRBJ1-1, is GAGVSQSPSNKVTEKGKDVELRCDPISGHTALYWYRQSLGQGLEFLIYFQGNSAPDKSGLPSDRFSAERTGGSVSTLTIQRTQQEDSAVYLCASSPTGTSPMNTEAFFGQGTRLTVV.

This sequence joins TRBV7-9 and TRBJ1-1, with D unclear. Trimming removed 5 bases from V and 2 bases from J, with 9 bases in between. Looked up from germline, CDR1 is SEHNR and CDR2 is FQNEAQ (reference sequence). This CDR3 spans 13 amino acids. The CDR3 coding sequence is TGTGCCAGCAGCATGAGATTCAACACTGAAGCTTTCTTT. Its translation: CASSMRFNTEAFF. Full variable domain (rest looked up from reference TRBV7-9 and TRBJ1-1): DTGVSQNPRHKITKRGQNVTFRCDPISEHNRLYWYRQTLGQGPEFLTYFQNEAQLEKSRLLSDRFSAERPKGSFSTLEIQRTEQGDSAMYLCASSMRFNTEAFFGQGTRLTVV.

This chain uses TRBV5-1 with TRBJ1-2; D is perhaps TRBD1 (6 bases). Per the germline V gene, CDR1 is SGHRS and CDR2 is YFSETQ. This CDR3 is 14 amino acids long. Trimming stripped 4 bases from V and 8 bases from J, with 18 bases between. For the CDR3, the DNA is TGCGCCAGCAGCGGAAACACAGGGCTTTACGGCTACACCTTC. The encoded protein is CASSGNTGLYGYTF.